This passage covers 10 T cell receptor beta chains from one sample sequenced in a study of T cells in Graves' hyperthyroidism and ophthalmopathy. RNA transcripts yielded amplified TCR beta CDR3 regions. Initially, a first-round RT-PCR of the TCR CDR3 employed the HTBI primer set. TCRdb re-called the multiplex PCR reads with MiXCR, one entry per CDR3 protein. The table lists hundreds of thousands of distinct CDR3 sequences, more than 20% of them singletons. Input material: blood. Every receptor here comes from a man aged 25-40 years with Graves' ophthalmopathy.

The chain is built from TRBV5-1 and TRBJ2-2, with no clear D. Germline lookup yields CDR1 SGHRS and CDR2 YFSETQ. This CDR3 has 13 residues. Trimming removed 5 bases at V and 1 base at J, with 6 bases between. Written as DNA, the CDR3 is TGCGCCAGCAGACAGATGAACACCGGGGAGCTGTTTTTT. Its protein product is CASRQMNTGELFF.

This clonotype showed up just a few times. The J gene is TRBJ1-2, the V gene TRBV28; D might be TRBD1 (6 bases). The germline V gene encodes CDR1 MDHEN and CDR2 SYDVKM. V lost 5 bases to trimming and J lost 4 bases, with 14 bases between them. This CDR3 has 14 residues. Written as DNA, the CDR3 is TGTGCCAGCAGTCCTACAGGGAGTGCCTATGGCTACACCTTC. It encodes CASSPTGSAYGYTF.

This clonotype appeared a few times. V and J are TRBV6-1 and TRBJ1-6; 7 bases are shared with TRBD1. The junction had 4 bases not matched to a gene; V was cut back by 1 base and J by 7 bases. Looked up from germline, CDR1 is MNHNS and CDR2 is SASEGT. The CDR3 sequence is 15 residues long. In nucleotides, the CDR3 is TGTGCCAGCAGTGAAGGACAGGGAGGCAATTCACCCCTCCACTTT. As protein: CASSEGQGGNSPLHF.

This chain joins TRBV9 and TRBJ2-1; 10 bases are shared with TRBD2. CDR1 and CDR2 from the germline V gene are SGDLS and YYNGEE. With V trimmed by 0 bases and J by 0 bases, 9 bases remained unmatched. This CDR3 is 19 amino acids long. The CDR3 loop is CASSVEGLAGANSYNEQFF. CDR3 nucleotides: TGTGCCAGCAGCGTAGAGGGGCTAGCGGGAGCGAACTCCTACAATGAGCAGTTCTTC.

This clonotype was observed at least ten times. This chain connects TRBV18 to TRBJ1-2; TRBD1 agrees at 7 bases. The CDR3 is made up of 12 amino acids. From germline, CDR1 is KGHSH and CDR2 LQKENI. Trimming cost V 6 bases and J 3 bases; bases outside gene matches: 1. This CDR3 reads CASSGQDYGYTF. The CDR3 nucleotides read TGTGCCAGCTCCGGACAGGACTATGGCTACACCTTC.

The genes are TRBV5-5 and TRBJ2-2, with 10 bases that match TRBD2. This CDR3 is 17 amino acids long. With 1 base clipped from V and 4 bases from J, the junction kept 7 bases outside the gene matches. Germline CDR1 and CDR2: SGHKS and YYEKEE (reference sequence). The CDR3 region is CASSLLLAGAGTGELFF. CDR3 coding DNA: TGTGCCAGCAGCTTGCTTCTAGCGGGAGCGGGCACCGGGGAGCTGTTTTTT.

This clonotype was seen a handful of times. The rearrangement links TRBV11-2 to TRBJ2-7; D not certain. Per the germline V gene, CDR1 is SGHAT and CDR2 is FQNNGV. The V gene lost 1 base and the J gene lost 3 bases, with 13 bases spanning the gap. The CDR3 sequence is 15 residues long. This chain's CDR3 is CASSLAAQQFYEQYF. CDR3 nucleotides: TGTGCCAGCAGCTTAGCCGCCCAGCAGTTCTACGAGCAGTACTTC.

V usage is TRBV28 and J usage is TRBJ2-7, with no clear D. CDR1 MDHEN and CDR2 SYDVKM come from the germline V gene. V lost 2 bases and J 0 bases, leaving 11 bases between the germline ends. This CDR3 has 15 residues. This chain's CDR3 is CASSLGKETSYEQYF. The CDR3 coding sequence is TGTGCCAGCAGTTTAGGGAAGGAAACCTCCTACGAGCAGTACTTC.

The chain employs TRBV28 and TRBJ1-5; D remains ambiguous. CDR1 is MDHEN, CDR2 SYDVKM, per germline. V was cut by 8 bases and J by 3 bases, with 8 bases left in between. The CDR3 contains 12 residues. The CDR3 loop is CASSGVNQPQHF. The DNA for the CDR3 is TGTGCCAGCTCCGGGGTCAATCAGCCCCAGCATTTT.

Ten or more counts support this clonotype. V usage is TRBV5-1 and J usage is TRBJ1-1; D possibly corresponds to TRBD1 (6 bases). Germline CDR1 is SGHRS and CDR2 is YFSETQ. V lost 4 bases and J 3 bases, leaving 16 bases between the germline ends. The CDR3 spans 15 residues. The DNA for the CDR3 is TGCGCCAGCAGCAAAGACAGGCGGGCCGACACTGAAGCTTTCTTT. Translating gives CASSKDRRADTEAFF.